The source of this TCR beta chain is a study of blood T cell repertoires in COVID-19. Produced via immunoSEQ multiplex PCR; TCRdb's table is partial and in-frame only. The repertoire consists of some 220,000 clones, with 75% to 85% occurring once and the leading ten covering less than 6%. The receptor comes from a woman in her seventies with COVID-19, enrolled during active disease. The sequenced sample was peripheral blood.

The CDR3 is CASSPISRGQGKDYEQYF. The DNA of the CDR3 is TGTGCCAGCAGCCCAATTAGCCGGGGACAGGGTAAAGACTACGAGCAGTACTTC. The chain couples TRBV11-2 to TRBJ2-7; 9 bases are shared with TRBD1. V shed 5 bases and J 3 bases; nucleotides not matched to a gene: 17. Germline values: CDR1 SGHAT, CDR2 FQNNGV. This CDR3 region has 18 residues. Variable domain in full (rest from reference TRBV11-2 and TRBJ2-7): EAGVAQSPRYKIIEKRQSVAFWCNPISGHATLYWYQQILGQGPKLLIQFQNNGVVDDSQLPKDRFSAERLKGVDSTLKIQPAKLEDSAVYLCASSPISRGQGKDYEQYFGPGTRLTVT.